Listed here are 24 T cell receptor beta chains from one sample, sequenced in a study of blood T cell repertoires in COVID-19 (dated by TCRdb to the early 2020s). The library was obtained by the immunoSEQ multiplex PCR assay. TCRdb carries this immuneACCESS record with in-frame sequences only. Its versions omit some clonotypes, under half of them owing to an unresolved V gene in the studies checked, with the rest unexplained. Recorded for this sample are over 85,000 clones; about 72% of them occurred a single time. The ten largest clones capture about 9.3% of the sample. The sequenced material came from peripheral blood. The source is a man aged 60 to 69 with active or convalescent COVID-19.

CDR3 protein: CAWSPTSGGSYEQYV. The CDR3, as DNA: TGTGCCTGGAGCCCTACTAGCGGGGGCTCCTACGAGCAGTACGTC. The rearrangement joins TRBV30 to TRBJ2-7; 11 nucleotides align to TRBD2. Per germline, CDR1 GTSNPN and CDR2 SVGIG (reference sequence). The CDR3 spans 15 residues. V shed 3 bases and J 0 bases; nucleotides not matched to a gene: 4.

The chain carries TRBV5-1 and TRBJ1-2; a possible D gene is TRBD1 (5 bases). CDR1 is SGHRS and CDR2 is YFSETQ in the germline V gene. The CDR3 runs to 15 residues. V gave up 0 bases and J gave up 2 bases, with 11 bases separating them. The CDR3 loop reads CASSLDPGLNYGYTF. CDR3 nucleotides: TGCGCCAGCAGCTTGGATCCAGGGCTGAACTATGGCTACACCTTC.

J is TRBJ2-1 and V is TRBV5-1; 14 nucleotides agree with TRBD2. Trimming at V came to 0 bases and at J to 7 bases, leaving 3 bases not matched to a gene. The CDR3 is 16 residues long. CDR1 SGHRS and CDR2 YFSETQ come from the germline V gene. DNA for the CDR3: TGCGCCAGCAGCTTGGGACTAGCGGGAGGGCATAATGAGCAGTTCTTC. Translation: CASSLGLAGGHNEQFF.

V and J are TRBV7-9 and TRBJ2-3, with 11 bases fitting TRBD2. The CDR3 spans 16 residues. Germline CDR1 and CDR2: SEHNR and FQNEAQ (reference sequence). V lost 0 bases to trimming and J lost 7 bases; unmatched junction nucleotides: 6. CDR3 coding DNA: TGTGCCAGCAGCTTAGCGAGTGGACTAGCGGGCTATACGCAGTATTTT. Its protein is CASSLASGLAGYTQYF.

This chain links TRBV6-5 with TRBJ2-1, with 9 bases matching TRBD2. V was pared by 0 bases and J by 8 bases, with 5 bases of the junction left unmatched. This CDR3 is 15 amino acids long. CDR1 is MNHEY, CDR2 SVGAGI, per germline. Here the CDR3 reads CASSYSSGSSYEQFF. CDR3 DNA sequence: TGTGCCAGCAGTTACTCTAGCGGGAGCAGTTATGAGCAGTTCTTC.

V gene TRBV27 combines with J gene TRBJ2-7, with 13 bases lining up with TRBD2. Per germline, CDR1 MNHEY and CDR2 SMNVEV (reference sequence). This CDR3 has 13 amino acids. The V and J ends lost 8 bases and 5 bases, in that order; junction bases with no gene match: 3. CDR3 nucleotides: TGTGCCAGCGGACTAGCGGGAGAAGACGAGCAGTACTTC. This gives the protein CASGLAGEDEQYF.

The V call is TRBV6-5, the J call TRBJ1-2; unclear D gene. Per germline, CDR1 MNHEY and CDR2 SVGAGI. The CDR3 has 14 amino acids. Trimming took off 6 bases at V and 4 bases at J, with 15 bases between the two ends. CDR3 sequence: CASREAGVGYGYTF. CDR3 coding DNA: TGTGCCAGCAGGGAGGCAGGCGTAGGCTATGGCTACACCTTC.

CDR3 residues: CAIRGDRGLHGYTF. In DNA form, the CDR3 reads TGTGCCATCAGAGGGGACAGGGGTTTGCATGGCTACACCTTC. The rearrangement links TRBV10-3 to TRBJ1-2; 10 positions match TRBD1. Per germline, CDR1 ENHRY and CDR2 SYGVKD. V was clipped by 6 bases and J by 6 bases; unmatched bases: 7. The CDR3 extends over 14 amino acids.

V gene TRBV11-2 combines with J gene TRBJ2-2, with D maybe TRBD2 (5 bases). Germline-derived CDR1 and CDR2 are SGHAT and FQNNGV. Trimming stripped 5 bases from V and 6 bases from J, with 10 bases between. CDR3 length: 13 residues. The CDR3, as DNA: TGTGCCAGCAGCCCTGCGGGTTCCGGGGAGCTGTTTTTT. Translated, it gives CASSPAGSGELFF.

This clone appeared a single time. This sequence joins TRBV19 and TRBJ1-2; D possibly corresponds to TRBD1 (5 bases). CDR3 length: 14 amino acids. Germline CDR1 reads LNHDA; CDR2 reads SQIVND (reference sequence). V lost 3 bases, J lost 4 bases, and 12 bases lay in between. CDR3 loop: CASSISADTYGYTF. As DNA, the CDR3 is TGTGCCAGTAGTATCTCCGCGGACACCTATGGCTACACCTTC.

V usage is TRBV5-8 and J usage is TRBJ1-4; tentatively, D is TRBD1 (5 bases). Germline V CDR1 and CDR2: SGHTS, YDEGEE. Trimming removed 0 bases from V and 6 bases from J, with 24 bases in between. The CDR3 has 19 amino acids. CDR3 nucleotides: TGTGCCAGCAGCTTGGCCGGGGGGATATGGGGGAGCCACTATGAAAAACTGTTTTTT. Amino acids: CASSLAGGIWGSHYEKLFF. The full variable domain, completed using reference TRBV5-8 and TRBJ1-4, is EAGVTQSPTHLIKTRGQQATLRCSPISGHTSVYWYQQALGLGLQFLLWYDEGEERNRGNFPPRFSGRQFPNYSSELNVNALELEDSALYLCASSLAGGIWGSHYEKLFFGSGTQLSVL.

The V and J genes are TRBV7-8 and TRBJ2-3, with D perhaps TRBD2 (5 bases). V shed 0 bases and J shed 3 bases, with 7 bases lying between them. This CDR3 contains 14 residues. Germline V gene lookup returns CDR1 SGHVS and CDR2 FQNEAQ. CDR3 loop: CASSLAGVTDTQYF. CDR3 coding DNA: TGTGCCAGCAGCTTAGCGGGAGTAACAGATACGCAGTATTTT.

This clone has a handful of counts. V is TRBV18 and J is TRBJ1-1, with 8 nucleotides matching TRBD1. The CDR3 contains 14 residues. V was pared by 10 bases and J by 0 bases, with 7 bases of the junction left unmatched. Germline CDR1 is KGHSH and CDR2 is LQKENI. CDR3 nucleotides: TGTGCCACCCTAAACAGGGGGATGAACACTGAAGCTTTCTTT. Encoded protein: CATLNRGMNTEAFF.

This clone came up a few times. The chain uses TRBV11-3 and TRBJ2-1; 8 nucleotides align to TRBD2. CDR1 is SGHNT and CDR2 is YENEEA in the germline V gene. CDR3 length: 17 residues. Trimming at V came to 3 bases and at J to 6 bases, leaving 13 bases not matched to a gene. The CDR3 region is CASSFRGQGLVGNEQFF. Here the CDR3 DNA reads TGTGCCAGCAGCTTTAGGGGCCAGGGACTAGTAGGCAATGAGCAGTTCTTC.

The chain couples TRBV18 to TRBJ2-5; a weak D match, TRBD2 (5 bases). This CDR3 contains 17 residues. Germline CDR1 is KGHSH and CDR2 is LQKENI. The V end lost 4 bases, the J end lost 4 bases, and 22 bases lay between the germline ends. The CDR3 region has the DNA TGTGCCAGCTCACTCCAATCCGTCGTGATAGCGAGAGAGACCCAGTACTTC. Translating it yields CASSLQSVVIARETQYF.

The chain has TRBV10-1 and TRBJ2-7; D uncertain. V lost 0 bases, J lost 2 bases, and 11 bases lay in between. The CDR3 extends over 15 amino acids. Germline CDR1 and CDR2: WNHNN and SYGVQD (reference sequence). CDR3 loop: CASSESRPVTYEQYV. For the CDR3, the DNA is TGCGCCAGCAGTGAGTCGAGGCCGGTTACCTACGAGCAGTACGTC.

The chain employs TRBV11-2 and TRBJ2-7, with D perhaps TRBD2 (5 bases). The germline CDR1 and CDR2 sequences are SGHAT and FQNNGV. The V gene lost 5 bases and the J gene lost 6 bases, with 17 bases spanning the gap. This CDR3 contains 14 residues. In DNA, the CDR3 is TGTGCCAGCAGCCCCTCTAGCCTTATCGGCGAGCAGTACGTC. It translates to CASSPSSLIGEQYV.

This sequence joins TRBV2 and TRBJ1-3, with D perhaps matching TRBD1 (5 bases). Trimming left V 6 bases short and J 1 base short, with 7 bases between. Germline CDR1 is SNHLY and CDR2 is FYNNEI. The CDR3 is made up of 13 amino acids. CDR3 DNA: TGTGCCAGCAGACCAGGGTCTGGAAACACCATATATTTT. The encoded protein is CASRPGSGNTIYF. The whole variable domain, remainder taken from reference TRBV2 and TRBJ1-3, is EPEVTQTPSHQVTQMGQEVILRCVPISNHLYFYWYRQILGQKVEFLVSFYNNEISEKSEIFDDQFSVERPDGSNFTLKIRSTKLEDSAMYFCASRPGSGNTIYFGEGSWLTVV.

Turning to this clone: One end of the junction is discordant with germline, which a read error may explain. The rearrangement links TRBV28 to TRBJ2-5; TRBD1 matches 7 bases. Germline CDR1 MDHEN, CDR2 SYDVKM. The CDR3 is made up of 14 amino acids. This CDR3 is CASSRQGSQGTQYF. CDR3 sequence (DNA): TGTGCCAGCAGTCGACAGGGTAGCCAAGGGACCCAGTACTTC. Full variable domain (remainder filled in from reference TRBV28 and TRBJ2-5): DVKVTQSSRYLVKRTGEKVFLECVQDMDHENMFWYRQDPGLGLRLIYFSYDVKMKEKGDIPEGYSVSREKKERFSLILESASTNQTSMYLCASSRQGSQGTQYFGPGTRLLVL.

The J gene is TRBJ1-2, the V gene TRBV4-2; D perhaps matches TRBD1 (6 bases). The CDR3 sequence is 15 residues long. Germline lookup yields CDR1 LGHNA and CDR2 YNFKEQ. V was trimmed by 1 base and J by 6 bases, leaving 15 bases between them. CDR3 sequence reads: CASSQATGTSDGYTF. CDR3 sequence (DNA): TGTGCCAGCAGCCAAGCCACCGGGACATCGGATGGCTACACCTTC.

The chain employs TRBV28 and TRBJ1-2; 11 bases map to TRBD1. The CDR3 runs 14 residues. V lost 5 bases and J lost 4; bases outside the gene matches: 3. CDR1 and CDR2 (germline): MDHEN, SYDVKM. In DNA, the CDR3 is TGTGCCAGCAGTCGGGACAGGGGGGGCTATGGCTACACCTTC. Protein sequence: CASSRDRGGYGYTF.

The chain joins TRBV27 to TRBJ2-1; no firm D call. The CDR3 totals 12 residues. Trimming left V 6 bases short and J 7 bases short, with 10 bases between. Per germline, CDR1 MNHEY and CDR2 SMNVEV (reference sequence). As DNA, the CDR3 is TGTGCCAGCAGCACGAACTTGAATGAGCAGTTCTTC. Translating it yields CASSTNLNEQFF.

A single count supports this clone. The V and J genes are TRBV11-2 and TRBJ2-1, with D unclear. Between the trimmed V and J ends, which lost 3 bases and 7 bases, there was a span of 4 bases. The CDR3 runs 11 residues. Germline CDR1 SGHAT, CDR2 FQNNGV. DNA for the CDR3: TGTGCCAGCAGCTTCGGGAATGAGCAGTTCTTC. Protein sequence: CASSFGNEQFF.

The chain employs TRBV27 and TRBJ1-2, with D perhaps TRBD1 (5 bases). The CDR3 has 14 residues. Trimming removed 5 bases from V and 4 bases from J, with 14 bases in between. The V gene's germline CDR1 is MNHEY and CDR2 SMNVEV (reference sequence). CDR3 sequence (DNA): TGTGCCAGCAGTCCAGCAGGGCTTTTCTATGGCTACACCTTC. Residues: CASSPAGLFYGYTF.